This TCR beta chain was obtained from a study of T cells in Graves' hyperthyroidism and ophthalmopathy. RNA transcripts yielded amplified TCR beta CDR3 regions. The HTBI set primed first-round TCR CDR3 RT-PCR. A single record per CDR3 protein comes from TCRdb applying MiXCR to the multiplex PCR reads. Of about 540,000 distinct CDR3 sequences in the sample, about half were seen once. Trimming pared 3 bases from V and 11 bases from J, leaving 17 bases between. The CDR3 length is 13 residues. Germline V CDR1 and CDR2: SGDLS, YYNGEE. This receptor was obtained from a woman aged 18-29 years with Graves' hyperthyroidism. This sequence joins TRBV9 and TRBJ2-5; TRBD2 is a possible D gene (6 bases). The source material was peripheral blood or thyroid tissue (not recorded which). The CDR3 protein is CASSAMLAGTQYF. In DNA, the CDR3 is TGTGCCAGCAGCGCCATGTTGGCAGGGACTCAGTACTTC.